A single sample gave rise to the 3 T cell receptor beta chains below, sequenced in a study of cytomegalovirus exposure and HLA in healthy donors. The PCR made use of 60 Vbeta and 13 Jbeta primers. This table comes from immunoSEQ multiplex PCR, and its TCRdb copy is limited to in-frame clones, with some not included. The sample consists of 85,000 to 100,000 clones, around 60% of them appearing once. Sequences were obtained from PBMCs. The source is a man aged 55 to 70 in good health and CMV-seronegative.

This clone has a single count. The chain couples TRBV6-1 to TRBJ1-2; 9 bases are shared with TRBD1. The germline gives CDR1 MNHNS, CDR2 SASEGT. V lost 6 bases, J lost 2 bases, and 7 bases stayed unmatched. There are 15 residues in the CDR3. CDR3 sequence: CASSPRGQGNYGYTF. DNA of the CDR3: TGTGCCAGCAGCCCAAGGGGACAGGGCAACTATGGCTACACCTTC.

This clone was counted only a few times. The chain employs TRBV5-6 and TRBJ1-1, with D hard to call. V gave up 5 bases and J gave up 1 base, with 12 bases separating them. The CDR3 has 14 residues. Germline CDR1 and CDR2: SGHDT and YYEEEE. In DNA form, the CDR3 reads TGTGCCAGCAGTCTGGAACAGAGGAACACTGAAGCTTTCTTT. This sequence encodes CASSLEQRNTEAFF.

V usage is TRBV28 and J usage is TRBJ1-2; perhaps TRBD1 as D (6 bases). The CDR3 covers 14 residues. CDR1 is MDHEN, CDR2 SYDVKM, per germline. The germline V and J ends were trimmed by 7 bases and 6 bases, with 18 bases remaining between them. The CDR3 sequence is CASKDSTPFDGYTF. The CDR3 region has the DNA TGTGCCAGCAAGGACAGCACCCCTTTCGATGGCTACACCTTC.